These 26 T cell receptor beta chains originate from one sample sequenced in a study of a mutant IDH1 vaccine in newly diagnosed glioma. Using immunoSEQ multiplex PCR, the repertoire was profiled, and TCRdb retains in-frame clones only, with some absent. The sample carries over 75,000 clones, approximately 90% recorded once. Time point meaning: baseline, week 1 (first vaccination visit). The treatment here: pre-vaccination baseline after standard-of-care therapy. The sample was PBMCs, taken from a glioma patient treated with radiotherapy, temozolomide or both. These receptors came from a woman in her forties or fifties with glioma.

The sample holds one count of this clone. V gene TRBV28 combines with J gene TRBJ1-1; D uncertain. This CDR3 spans 12 amino acids. In germline, CDR1 is MDHEN, CDR2 SYDVKM. Trimming left V 3 bases short and J 4 bases short, with 6 bases between. Here the CDR3 DNA reads TGTGCCAGCAGTTTTGTTGCCACTGAAGCTTTCTTT. This translates into CASSFVATEAFF. The whole variable domain, remainder taken from reference TRBV28 and TRBJ1-1, is DVKVTQSSRYLVKRTGEKVFLECVQDMDHENMFWYRQDPGLGLRLIYFSYDVKMKEKGDIPEGYSVSREKKERFSLILESASTNQTSMYLCASSFVATEAFFGQGTRLTVV.

The genes are TRBV19 and TRBJ2-3, with 7 bases matching TRBD2. Trimming at V came to 7 bases and at J to 6 bases, leaving 10 bases not matched to a gene. Germline V gene lookup returns CDR1 LNHDA and CDR2 SQIVND (reference sequence). The CDR3 covers 14 residues. The CDR3 DNA sequence: TGTGCCAGTACCGAAGCGGGGTATGGGGATACGCAGTATTTT. Translation: CASTEAGYGDTQYF.

This clone was found a few times. This rearrangement joins TRBV29-1 to TRBJ2-5, with D uncertain. Deletions cut 2 bases from V and 5 bases from J, with 15 bases between. This CDR3 region has 14 residues. Germline CDR1 and CDR2: SQVTM and ANQGSEA. The CDR3 region has the DNA TGCAGCGTTGAAACCCCCTACCAAGGGGAGACCCAGTACTTC. Its translation is CSVETPYQGETQYF.

Written as DNA, the CDR3 is TGTGCCAGCAGAACCCATGTCGGCAGGGACCTCCGTGAGCAGTACTTC. Protein sequence: CASRTHVGRDLREQYF. The V gene is TRBV28, the J gene TRBJ2-7, with D perhaps assigned TRBD1 or TRBD2 (5 bases each). CDR1 is MDHEN, CDR2 SYDVKM, per germline. Trimming stripped 6 bases from V and 7 bases from J, with 25 bases between. The CDR3 has 16 residues.

The rearrangement links TRBV7-9 to TRBJ2-3, with D possibly being TRBD2 (5 bases). The CDR3 totals 14 residues. Per the germline V gene, CDR1 is SEHNR and CDR2 is FQNEAQ (reference sequence). V was cut by 0 bases and J by 1 base, with 5 bases left in between. The CDR3 region is CASSLAGGTDTQYF. CDR3 in DNA: TGTGCCAGCAGCTTAGCGGGAGGCACAGATACGCAGTATTTT.

This sequence joins TRBV28 and TRBJ1-6; 11 bases are a match to TRBD1. After removal of 4 bases from V and 10 bases from J, the junction contained 3 bases not matched to a gene. The CDR3 has 14 residues. Germline V CDR1 and CDR2: MDHEN, SYDVKM. CDR3 residues: CASSWTGGDSPLHF. DNA for the CDR3: TGTGCCAGCAGTTGGACAGGGGGCGACTCACCCCTCCACTTT.

The chain recombines TRBV7-2 with TRBJ2-2, with D uncertain. The CDR3 covers 12 residues. The V end lost 4 bases, the J end lost 3 bases, and 3 bases lay between the germline ends. Per the germline V gene, CDR1 is SGHTA and CDR2 is FQGNSA. CDR3 loop: CASSYYTGELFF. Here the CDR3 DNA reads TGTGCCAGCAGCTATTACACCGGGGAGCTGTTTTTT.

J is TRBJ2-7 and V is TRBV19; D ambiguous. Germline lookup yields CDR1 LNHDA and CDR2 SQIVND (reference sequence). CDR3 length: 11 residues. Trimming cost V 10 bases and J 4 bases, with 11 bases left between them. CDR3 nucleotide sequence: TGTGCCACCGCGAGTGCTTACGAGCAGTACTTC. The encoded protein is CATASAYEQYF.

The chain combines TRBV30 with TRBJ2-3; D gene unclear. V gave up 2 bases and J gave up 2 bases, with 20 bases separating them. The CDR3 sequence is 17 residues long. Germline CDR1 and CDR2: GTSNPN and SVGIG (reference sequence). The CDR3 spells CAWSSTLVFDPTDTQYF. The CDR3 DNA reads as TGTGCCTGGAGTTCTACCTTAGTTTTCGACCCCACAGATACGCAGTATTTT.

V gene TRBV6-5 combines with J gene TRBJ1-3; 7 positions match TRBD1. Germline trimming cut 6 bases from V and 0 bases from J; bases unmatched to any gene: 5. From germline, CDR1 is MNHEY and CDR2 SVGAGI. The CDR3 extends over 15 amino acids. CDR3 DNA sequence: TGTGCCAGCAGCGGACAGGCTTTCTCTGGAAACACCATATATTTT. This translates into CASSGQAFSGNTIYF.

The V gene is TRBV15, the J gene TRBJ2-5; the D gene is possibly TRBD1 (6 bases). CDR1 and CDR2 from the germline V gene are LNHNV and YYDKDF (reference sequence). This CDR3 is built from 12 residues. Trimming removed 8 bases at V and 5 bases at J, with 12 bases between. In DNA, the CDR3 is TGTGCCACCGCCAGGGGTTGGGAGACCCAGTACTTC. Its protein product is CATARGWETQYF.

This clone showed up just once. The chain couples TRBV9 to TRBJ2-3; 11 nucleotides align to TRBD2. The CDR3 length is 19 residues. Trimming took 0 bases from V and 1 from J; bases not matched to a gene: 10. Germline V gene data show CDR1 as SGDLS and CDR2 as YYNGEE. The CDR3 sequence is CASSVGASSGRTRTDTQYF. For the CDR3, the DNA is TGTGCCAGCAGCGTAGGGGCTTCTAGCGGGAGGACTCGCACAGATACGCAGTATTTT.

The chain employs TRBV9 and TRBJ1-3; D perhaps matches TRBD1 (5 bases). The length of the CDR3 is 15 residues. Per germline, CDR1 SGDLS and CDR2 YYNGEE. V was shortened by 2 bases and J by 2 bases, with 11 bases between the two germline ends. The CDR3 loop reads CASSVGSGTGNTIYF. CDR3 nucleotide sequence: TGTGCCAGCAGCGTTGGTTCAGGGACTGGAAACACCATATATTTT. The full variable domain, rest sourced from reference TRBV9 and TRBJ1-3, is DSGVTQTPKHLITATGQRVTLRCSPRSGDLSVYWYQQSLDQGLQFLIQYYNGEERAKGNILERFSAQQFPDLHSELNLSSLELGDSALYFCASSVGSGTGNTIYFGEGSWLTVV.

The rearrangement joins TRBV28 to TRBJ2-7, with TRBD2 matching over 11 bases. The trim removed 6 bases at V and 2 bases at J, leaving 3 bases unmatched. The CDR3 sequence is 14 residues long. Germline lookup yields CDR1 MDHEN and CDR2 SYDVKM. CDR3 in DNA: TGTGCCAGCAGGACTAGCGGGACTCCCTACGAGCAGTACTTC. It codes for CASRTSGTPYEQYF. The full variable domain, in which reference TRBV28 and TRBJ2-7 provide the parts outside the CDR3, is DVKVTQSSRYLVKRTGEKVFLECVQDMDHENMFWYRQDPGLGLRLIYFSYDVKMKEKGDIPEGYSVSREKKERFSLILESASTNQTSMYLCASRTSGTPYEQYFGPGTRLTVT.

V is TRBV5-1 and J is TRBJ2-5; no definite D call. Germline values: CDR1 SGHRS, CDR2 YFSETQ. This CDR3 contains 14 residues. V was cut by 0 bases and J by 5 bases, with 11 bases left in between. CDR3 region: CASSLGQSSETQYF. DNA for the CDR3: TGCGCCAGCAGCTTGGGACAATCATCGGAGACCCAGTACTTC.

V gene TRBV15 combines with J gene TRBJ1-2; D uncertain. The CDR3 totals 15 residues. Per the germline V gene, CDR1 is LNHNV and CDR2 is YYDKDF (reference sequence). V was clipped by 4 bases and J by 4 bases, with 16 bases between them. This CDR3 is CATSTTREGLYGYTF. The CDR3 DNA follows: TGTGCCACCAGCACCACCCGGGAGGGCCTCTATGGCTACACCTTC.

CDR3 protein: CASSLASGGQGPAGAFF. Written as DNA, the CDR3 is TGCGCCAGCAGCTTGGCCTCAGGGGGACAGGGTCCAGCCGGAGCTTTCTTT. The chain recombines TRBV5-1 with TRBJ1-1; TRBD1 matches 9 bases. Germline CDR1 SGHRS, CDR2 YFSETQ. The CDR3 extends over 17 amino acids. J was trimmed by 10 bases and V by 0 bases; bases with no gene match: 16.

Details on this clone: An end of the junction does not agree with germline; a read error may underlie this. This sequence joins TRBV10-3 and TRBJ2-7; 11 bases align to TRBD2. The germline V gene has CDR1 ENHRY and CDR2 SYGVKD. The CDR3 consists of 15 residues. The CDR3 bases are TGTGCCAGCAGTTACACTGCTAGCGGGAGGTTCGAGCAGTACTTC. Amino acid sequence: CASSYTASGRFEQYF.

The chain employs TRBV18 and TRBJ2-1, with 7 positions matching TRBD1. The ends lost 5 bases at V and 7 bases at J; junction bases unmatched: 14. The germline gives CDR1 KGHSH, CDR2 LQKENI. The CDR3 runs to 16 residues. CDR3 nucleotides: TGTGCCAGCTCATCAAGACAGGGATTCCCCGGGAATGAGCAGTTCTTC. Residues: CASSSRQGFPGNEQFF.

The chain has TRBV5-6 and TRBJ2-7, with TRBD1 identical over 7 bases. Germline trimming cut 4 bases from V and 2 bases from J; bases unmatched to any gene: 6. The CDR3 has 14 amino acids. Germline values: CDR1 SGHDT, CDR2 YYEEEE. The CDR3 is CASSRGQAPYEQYF. DNA for the CDR3: TGTGCCAGCAGCCGCGGACAGGCGCCCTACGAGCAGTACTTC.

DNA of the CDR3: TGTGCCAGCCGCTTGACAGAATACACCGGGGAGCTGTTTTTT. It translates to CASRLTEYTGELFF. The gene calls are TRBV18 and TRBJ2-2; TRBD1 is a possible D gene (5 bases). The CDR3 contains 14 residues. Germline V gene data show CDR1 as KGHSH and CDR2 as LQKENI. Trimming took 8 bases from V and 3 from J, leaving 13 bases between them. Supplemented by reference TRBV18 and TRBJ2-2, the full variable domain reads NAGVMQNPRHLVRRRGQEARLRCSPMKGHSHVYWYRQLPEEGLKFMVYLQKENIIDESGMPKERFSAEFPKEGPSILRIQQVVRGDSAAYFCASRLTEYTGELFFGEGSRLTVL.

This chain joins TRBV20-1 and TRBJ2-1; D may correspond to TRBD1 or TRBD2 (5 bases each). Looked up from germline, CDR1 is DFQATT and CDR2 is SNEGSKA (reference sequence). Trimming shortened V by 8 bases and J by 10 bases, and 15 bases separated the two germline ends. The CDR3 has 11 amino acids. The CDR3 DNA reads TGCAGTCCCGATGGGGGATCCGAGCAGTTCTTC. This encodes CSPDGGSEQFF.

This chain connects TRBV27 to TRBJ2-3, with TRBD2 identical over 9 bases. Germline CDR1 is MNHEY and CDR2 is SMNVEV (reference sequence). V gave up 5 bases and J gave up 1 base; unmatched junction bases: 7. The CDR3 runs to 16 residues. This chain's CDR3 is CASSPIAGVRTDTQYF. The CDR3 DNA reads TGTGCCAGCAGTCCGATAGCGGGAGTTCGCACAGATACGCAGTATTTT.

The chain joins TRBV4-2 to TRBJ2-5; possible D gene TRBD2, 7 bases. This CDR3 contains 17 residues. The germline gives CDR1 LGHNA, CDR2 YNFKEQ. The V and J ends lost 1 base and 5 bases respectively, with 20 bases between them. Here the CDR3 DNA reads TGTGCCAGCAGCCAAGGAAGTGGGGGGGCCCGGGGTGAGACCCAGTACTTC. Residues: CASSQGSGGARGETQYF.

This chain connects TRBV9 to TRBJ2-3; 8 nucleotides match TRBD1. The CDR3 loop spans 17 amino acids. From germline, CDR1 is SGDLS and CDR2 YYNGEE. V lost 3 bases, J lost 4 bases, and 13 bases stayed unmatched. The CDR3 bases are TGTGCCAGCAGCGGTTTCCTAGACAGGGGTCACCCAGATACGCAGTATTTT. It yields the protein CASSGFLDRGHPDTQYF.

The rearrangement joins TRBV5-5 to TRBJ2-5; D gene unclear. The J call is uncertain, as TRBJ2-7 better fits the DNA end. This CDR3 contains 13 residues. Per the germline V gene, CDR1 is SGHKS and CDR2 is YYEKEE (reference sequence). The CDR3 is CASSFFPVHEQYF. In nucleotides, the CDR3 is TGTGCCAGCAGCTTCTTCCCAGTCCACGAGCAGTACTTC.